This TCR beta chain was recorded in a study of cytomegalovirus exposure and HLA in healthy donors (dated 2017 in TCRdb). About the investigation overall: An earlier analysis of 587 of the donors reported about 280 Gb of sequence data and some 110 million unique TCR beta sequences obtained from around 180 million T cells. In addition to the first cohort of about 650 subjects, a separate validation cohort of 120 different subjects was used. The study aimed to test whether signatures of past pathogen exposure could be identified by cataloging public T cell receptors. Among over 350 genotyped donors of the cohort, an average of approximately 240,000 unique TCR beta nucleotide sequences were sequenced per donor, roughly a sixth of them non-productive. An earlier analysis of several hundred of the donors applied high-throughput TCR beta sequencing to assess whether each TCR beta V gene segment acted as functional or pseudogenic. Of the approximately 400 genotyped donors, roughly 80% fell in the genetic ancestry cluster associated with self-reported Caucasian donors. A later genetic analysis took genome-wide SNP genotypes for about three fifths of the 666 donors and used that subset as a discovery cohort. An early release covering roughly 640 HLA-typed donors comprised approximately 290 gigabases of sequencing data and 65 million to 100 million unique TCR sequences. Donor age, sex, ethnicity and CMV serostatus were compiled together with the repertoire data. In a later analysis, previously published TCR beta repertoires from 666 donors were re-analyzed and high-resolution HLA genotyping was added so that TCR occurrence patterns could be studied. Rather than using new phenotypic data, the later analysis identified candidate immune exposures from TCR beta sequences and from how often those sequences occurred across donors. The study combined high-throughput TCR immunosequencing, statistical association of individual TCRs with disease status, and machine learning to predict cytomegalovirus infection status. The study used immunosequencing to profile the T cell repertoires of 666 subjects and linked those repertoires to cytomegalovirus serostatus. Both class I and class II loci were covered by HLA typing, at four-digit resolution. The number of donors typed differed by locus, with roughly 620-630 for A, B, C, DRB1 and DQB1, around 560 for DQA1, about 610 for DPA1, and 472 for DPB1. Roughly 5 DR-DQ haplotypes were handled as single units for association and clustering because linkage in the cohort was strong. All discovery cohort repertoires had been generated using a single sequencing platform.

Study-wide findings and limitations: It was suggested by the authors that the approach could potentially be generalized to other disease states and immunological phenotypes. In a later analysis, HLA-associated TCR beta chains showed more clonal expansion and lower generation probabilities than non-associated chains that were equally common. This cohort had only TCR beta chains sequenced, and the lack of alpha or paired-chain data limited which features could be detected. In a later analysis, the rate of TCR association differed among HLA loci, with DRB1 alleles having the most associated TCRs and HLA-C alleles having the fewest. Correlated functional status among segregating V segments might reflect linkage disequilibrium, but an unknown experimental factor could not be ruled out. The study listed 150 to 200 TCR beta chains as associated with cytomegalovirus. A further reported finding was that TCR beta sequences accurately predicted the HLA-A and HLA-B alleles for most subjects in the first cohort. V-gene and J-gene trimming of TCR beta chains was associated with a missense DCLRE1C variant in a later genetic analysis, and the association was replicated in an independent cohort. Compared with the roughly 670-donor mean, donors in an Asian-associated ancestry cluster had fewer N-insertions in productive TCRs, according to a later genetic analysis. Most TCR sequences were observed very rarely across donors, whereas some public TCRs were present in many individuals. Specific HLA alleles were associated with 15,000 to 20,000 TCR beta sequences at a false discovery rate of 0.05 in a later analysis. In an earlier analysis of about 600 of the donors, most TCR beta V segments appeared in productive rearrangements about 87% or about 30% of the time, broadly matching IMGT annotations. A later analysis reported that several top co-occurrence clusters appeared linked to parvovirus B19, influenza, CMV and Epstein-Barr virus. The presence/absence analyses assumed that sequencing depth was roughly uniform across donors, and that assumption may not be true. The sequencing pipeline was judged likely to have produced a cluster of highly shared sequence variants as a technical artifact. CMV serostatus was the only immune exposure information available for the cohort. The classifier was reported to diagnose cytomegalovirus status with high specificity and sensitivity in both the original cohort and the validation cohort. Strong co-occurrence of HLA alleles, especially DR and DQ, made assigning TCR associations to individual alleles difficult. Because HLA typing was missing for some donors at each locus, association tests included only the typed subset. In a later analysis, most CMV-associated TCR beta chains were found to appear HLA-restricted, with HLA associations seemingly driven largely by CMV exposure. The earlier analysis of fewer than 750 of the donors excluded some 15 rarely observed V segments, including chromosome 9 orphons, because counts were too low. Some IMGT-functional V segments, including TRBV6-2 and TRBV6-3, could not be told apart with the 87-base-pair reads, so those segments were excluded. In vitro tests confirmed that a few of the cytomegalovirus-associated TCR beta chains recognize cytomegalovirus antigens.

The germline V gene (reference sequence) specifies MNHEY as CDR1 and SMNVEV as CDR2. From the cysteine through the phenylalanine, the CDR3 covers 15 amino acids. Only the CDR3 DNA stays, 45 bases, in frame from base 1. V lost 4 bases and J lost 1 base, and the count of bases not matched to a germline gene is 6. A note on this clone: Which antigen it targets is not known. Base qualities are missing; no much larger clone stands one base away.

The cohort comprised fewer than 750 healthy bone marrow donors. Cohort members were all nominally healthy when sampled, although unrecorded immune exposures were likely present. The donor was CMV seronegative and belonged to the group of 352 seronegative cohort members. A peripheral blood sample was collected from each donor, and TCR beta sequencing was performed on peripheral blood mononuclear cells. The Qiagen DNeasy Blood Extraction Kit was used to extract genomic DNA from the blood cell samples. Receptor amplification or capture employed the immunoSEQ multiplex PCR assay. For the multiplex PCR, a mixture combining 60 forward primers for TCR Vbeta segments and 13 reverse primers for TCR Jbeta segments was used. The CDR3 region of rearranged TCR beta genes was amplified from genomic DNA by a multiplex PCR assay. The amplified TCR beta libraries were sequenced on the Illumina HiSeq System as 87-base-pair reads. The original pipeline was this. A later analysis tallied approximately 87 million unique TCR beta chains across the approximately 670 repertoires, and some 12 million of those chains were shared by two or more donors. To remove PCR and sequencing errors, raw reads were error-corrected and collapsed into unique sequences using a nearest-neighbor algorithm that merged closely related sequences. To assign V, D and J gene segments, CDR3 sequences were aligned to IMGT reference sequences. For a sequence to be retained, at least a six-nucleotide match to both a V gene segment and a J gene segment was required. A rearrangement counted as productive if the CDR3 had no stop codons and remained in frame with V and J, and every other rearrangement counted as non-productive. CDR3 was defined according to IMGT convention as the region running from the second conserved V-encoded cysteine to the conserved J-encoded phenylalanine. In an earlier analysis of more than 550 of the donors, sequences lacking an unambiguous match to a single V gene segment were excluded. In an earlier analysis of several hundred of the donors, a V segment was called functional when productive rearrangements were above 56.7%, and segregating when the standard deviation between donors exceeded 5%. A statistical classification framework was developed to diagnose cytomegalovirus status using the catalog of TCR beta chain sequences. V and J gene assignment, in a later analysis, came from comparing TCR nucleotide sequences with IMGT/GENE-DB human TR gene sequences. The TCRdist pipeline was used in a later analysis to assign CDR3 sequences and most-parsimonious VDJ recombination scenarios. A later analysis defined each TCR beta chain by its CDR3 amino acid sequence plus V-gene family, and excluded reads lacking a unique V-gene family. In a later analysis, some 600 highly shared, low-generation-probability nucleotide sequences were removed to address suspected cross-contamination and a sequencing artifact. A later analysis calculated a clonal expansion index for each public chain from normalized within-repertoire ranks of inferred template counts. Generation probabilities in a later analysis came from a VDJ recombination model fitted to out-of-frame rearrangements, and those results were checked against IGoR. In a later analysis, TCR-TCR, TCR-HLA and TCR-CMV co-occurrence was scored with hypergeometric tests, and a repertoire-size bias correction was applied to TCR pairs. To estimate false discovery rates, a later analysis permuted the HLA or CMV assignments 20 times. In a later analysis, co-occurring TCRs were grouped with DBSCAN, and TCRdist sequence similarity was added when clustering was performed within HLA-allele-positive subsets. Co-occurrence clustering excluded repertoires with fewer than 30,000 or more than 120,000 public chains, plus five with anomalous nucleotide sharing. The immuneACCESS repertoire file appears here via TCRdb, limited to in-frame rearrangements. These files lack a portion of the clones; in checked studies, under half of the deficit traces to unresolved V genes, and the cause of the others is not known. V and J calls and clone size are as listed in that table; D and trimming were resolved from the DNA. The sample yields some 86,000 clones; around 71% were counted once. The ten largest make up 2.1% of the sample.

This receptor was obtained from a man between 25 and 39 years old in good health and CMV-seronegative. The sequencing input was PBMCs. Recombination connected TRBV27 to TRBJ2-7; the central 8 bases match TRBD1. CDR3 sequence: CASSYTGGFSYEQYF. The sequenced DNA: TGTGCCAGCAGTTACACAGGGGGTTTTTCCTACGAGCAGTACTTC.